This T cell receptor beta chain was identified during a study of CD8 T cells in Susac syndrome. Reverse transcription of roughly 0.5 to 1 ug RNA used random hexamers. Amplification of TCR beta CDR3 across 54 Vbeta and 13 Jbeta was performed with immunoSEQ multiplex PCR. TCRdb called the immunoSEQ multiplex PCR reads again in MiXCR, with one record for every CDR3 protein. This table holds about 290,000 distinct CDR3 sequences, 89% found once. High-throughput TCR beta sequencing covered peripheral CD8+ and CD4+ T cells. V lost 10 bases and J 8 bases, leaving 14 bases between the germline ends. The CDR3 loop spans 12 amino acids. Germline V gene sequence: CDR1 SGHVS, CDR2 FQNEAQ.

The material sequenced was CD8+ T cells from PBMCs. The source is a human donor with multiple sclerosis. The chain combines TRBV7-8 with TRBJ2-2, with D tentatively TRBD2 (5 bases). CDR3 amino acids: CATGKNLGELFF. CDR3 nucleotide sequence: TGTGCCACCGGGAAAAATCTAGGGGAGCTGTTTTTT.